The present T cell receptor beta chain was sequenced within a study of glioma-infiltrating T cells. This clonotype was recorded many times. TCR alpha and beta CDR3 regions were amplified from RNA using iRepertoire nested multiplex PCR. Tissue mRNA or PBMC total RNA, about 85-400 ng, went into one-step reverse transcription and amplification. TCRdb reanalysed the multiplex PCR reads using MiXCR and keeps one entry per CDR3 protein. Of around 140,000 distinct CDR3 sequences in the sample, approximately 39% were seen once. Germline-derived CDR1 and CDR2 are MNHEY and SMNVEV (reference sequence). V shed 5 bases, J shed 5 bases, and the junction held 4 bases outside the gene matches. The CDR3 covers 13 residues.

The sequence was collected from a human donor with low-grade glioma or glioblastoma, undergoing nonglioma brain surgery, or in good health (not recorded which). The chain recombines TRBV27 with TRBJ2-7; 9 nucleotides align to TRBD1. The sample consisted of glioma tissue, nonneoplastic brain tissue, or PBMCs (not recorded which). For the CDR3, the DNA is TGTGCCAGCAGTAGGGGGACAGGGAACGAGCAGTACTTC. Translation: CASSRGTGNEQYF.